The present entry profiles one T cell receptor beta chain with its context. The antigen remains undetermined. These data come from a study of T cell responses to AZD1222 COVID-19 vaccine. Points from the study as a whole: The repertoires were collected only after the peak T cell response. Clonal diversity may have been underestimated in mostly white British donors.

The data were produced by immunoSEQ multiplex PCR, yet TCRdb's version contains in-frame clones alone and is incomplete. Seen here are under 150,000 clones, roughly nine tenths observed once, and the top ten hold around 30%. Germline V CDR1 and CDR2: SQVTM, ANQGSEA. This CDR3 is 13 amino acids long. Trimming took off 6 bases at V and 4 bases at J, with 15 bases between the two ends. This clonotype was sampled from an adult in good health. The chain couples TRBV29-1 to TRBJ1-2; tentatively, D is TRBD1 (5 bases). Material: peripheral blood, obtained on day 0 of AZD1222 vaccination. In DNA, the CDR3 is TGCAGCGTAGGCGCCGACAGACGCTATGGCTACACCTTC. Its translation is CSVGADRRYGYTF.